Listed here are 25 T cell receptor beta chains from one sample, sequenced in a study of T cell changes during pregnancy in multiple sclerosis. Repertoires were generated with immunoSEQ multiplex PCR, while TCRdb's copy carries only in-frame clones and drops some. Of roughly 87,000 clones in the sample, approximately 92% were seen once. This material consisted of peripheral blood, taken in the third trimester of pregnancy. These receptors were collected from a female donor in good health, enrolled as a control in a pregnancy study.

This sequence joins TRBV6-1 and TRBJ2-5, with D possibly TRBD2 on 6 matching bases. The CDR3 covers 15 residues. Germline lookup yields CDR1 MNHNS and CDR2 SASEGT. V shed 3 bases and J shed 0 bases, with 11 bases lying between them. The CDR3 sequence is CASSDPGTYQETQYF. The CDR3, as DNA: TGTGCCAGCAGTGACCCCGGGACTTACCAAGAGACCCAGTACTTC.

V and J are TRBV27 and TRBJ2-1; TRBD2 matches 9 bases. CDR1 MNHEY and CDR2 SMNVEV come from the germline V gene (reference sequence). The trim removed 6 bases at V and 4 bases at J, leaving 4 bases unmatched. This CDR3 contains 14 residues. CDR3 nucleotides: TGTGCCAGCAGCCGGCTAGCGGGATACAATGAGCAGTTCTTC. Translated: CASSRLAGYNEQFF.

The gene calls are TRBV15 and TRBJ1-4, with no clear D. Per the germline V gene, CDR1 is LNHNV and CDR2 is YYDKDF (reference sequence). The CDR3 covers 12 residues. Trimming pared 1 base from V and 5 bases from J, leaving 2 bases between. CDR3 sequence (DNA): TGTGCCACCAGCAGAGCGAATGAAAAACTGTTTTTT. The encoded protein is CATSRANEKLFF. The complete variable domain, with remaining parts taken from reference TRBV15 and TRBJ1-4, reads DAMVIQNPRYQVTQFGKPVTLSCSQTLNHNVMYWYQQKSSQAPKLLFHYYDKDFNNEADTPDNFQSRRPNTSFCFLDIRSPGLGDTAMYLCATSRANEKLFFGSGTQLSVL.

The gene calls are TRBV4-1 and TRBJ2-6; no definite D call. The V end was cut by 4 bases, the J end by 0 bases, with 7 bases between. CDR1 and CDR2 from the germline V gene are MGHRA and YSYEKL. The CDR3 runs 15 residues. DNA of the CDR3: TGCGCCAGCAGCCTGTTCAGCTCTGGGGCCAACGTCCTGACTTTC. It translates to CASSLFSSGANVLTF.

The chain employs TRBV28 and TRBJ1-5; D perhaps matches TRBD1 (6 bases). Germline V CDR1 and CDR2: MDHEN, SYDVKM. This CDR3 is built from 17 residues. V was shortened by 6 bases and J by 6 bases, with 24 bases between the two germline ends. Written as DNA, the CDR3 is TGTGCCAGCAGCCAATATGGGGGCCACAGGGCATCTCAGCCCCAGCATTTT. Translation: CASSQYGGHRASQPQHF.

About this clone itself: One end of the junction varies from germline; a read error may be responsible. The J gene is TRBJ1-4, the V gene TRBV15; D ambiguous. The CDR3 is 15 amino acids. Germline V gene sequence: CDR1 LNHNV, CDR2 YYDKDF (reference sequence). CDR3 DNA: TGTGCCACCAGCAGAGAGAGGGCAACTCATGAAAAACTGTTTTTT. Translated: CATSRERATHEKLFF.

The J gene is TRBJ2-1, the V gene TRBV20-1; no definite D call. The CDR3 contains 11 residues. The germline V gene has CDR1 DFQATT and CDR2 SNEGSKA (reference sequence). The CDR3 DNA follows: TGCAGCCTCGACTCGTACAATGAGCAGTTCTTC. It encodes CSLDSYNEQFF.

This chain connects TRBV2 to TRBJ2-3, with D uncertain. Germline CDR1 SNHLY, CDR2 FYNNEI. The V end lost 3 bases, the J end lost 2 bases, and 9 bases lay between the germline ends. This CDR3 is 14 amino acids long. The chain's CDR3 is CASSDARTTDTQYF. CDR3 DNA: TGTGCCAGCAGTGATGCTAGAACCACAGATACGCAGTATTTT.

The CDR3: CASSSRGLASYEQYF. For the CDR3, the DNA is TGTGCCAGTAGTAGCAGGGGACTAGCCAGCTACGAGCAGTACTTC. The chain employs TRBV19 and TRBJ2-7; 9 bases agree with TRBD2. The V and J ends lost 4 bases and 3 bases, in that order; junction bases with no gene match: 7. The V gene's germline CDR1 is LNHDA and CDR2 SQIVND (reference sequence). This CDR3 has 15 amino acids. The whole variable domain, remainder taken from reference TRBV19 and TRBJ2-7, is DGGITQSPKYLFRKEGQNVTLSCEQNLNHDAMYWYRQDPGQGLRLIYYSQIVNDFQKGDIAEGYSVSREKKESFPLTVTSAQKNPTAFYLCASSSRGLASYEQYFGPGTRLTVT.

J is TRBJ2-3 and V is TRBV5-6, with TRBD1 identical over 7 bases. Germline assignment: CDR1 SGHDT and CDR2 YYEEEE. This CDR3 has 18 residues. The V segment lost 3 bases and the J segment 1 base; nucleotides outside the gene matches: 14. CDR3: CASSSRDRGSFGTDTQYF. Written as DNA, the CDR3 is TGTGCCAGCAGCTCCCGGGACAGAGGGTCTTTCGGCACAGATACGCAGTATTTT.

The V call is TRBV28, the J call TRBJ1-5; TRBD1 matches at 9 bases. The CDR3 length is 15 residues. The trim removed 4 bases at V and 4 bases at J, leaving 5 bases unmatched. Germline CDR1 reads MDHEN; CDR2 reads SYDVKM. The CDR3 bases are TGTGCCAGCAGTTCCCGGGACAGGGCAAATCAGCCCCAGCATTTT. Amino acid sequence: CASSSRDRANQPQHF.

A word on this clone: This same CDR3 is encoded by further DNA sequences in the sample. This sequence joins TRBV2 and TRBJ2-3; D possibly corresponds to TRBD1 (6 bases). The CDR3 is 12 residues long. The germline CDR1 and CDR2 sequences are SNHLY and FYNNEI. The V end was cut by 4 bases, the J end by 6 bases, with 8 bases between. DNA for the CDR3: TGTGCCAGCAGTGGCAGGGGTGATACGCAGTATTTT. It is translated as CASSGRGDTQYF. Using reference TRBV2 and TRBJ2-3 for the parts outside the CDR3, the full variable domain is EPEVTQTPSHQVTQMGQEVILRCVPISNHLYFYWYRQILGQKVEFLVSFYNNEISEKSEIFDDQFSVERPDGSNFTLKIRSTKLEDSAMYFCASSGRGDTQYFGPGTRLTVL.

About this clone: The same CDR3 is also encoded by other DNA sequences in this sample. The chain carries TRBV11-2 and TRBJ2-1; the D gene is possibly TRBD2 (6 bases). The CDR3 length is 15 residues. V lost 4 bases and J lost 4, with 14 bases in between. Looked up from germline, CDR1 is SGHAT and CDR2 is FQNNGV. The chain's CDR3 is CASSSLAGLYNEQFF. The CDR3 DNA follows: TGTGCCAGCAGCTCCTTGGCGGGACTTTACAATGAGCAGTTCTTC.

This chain links TRBV28 with TRBJ2-2, with a possible D match to TRBD1 (6 bases). Between the trimmed V and J ends, which lost 7 bases and 7 bases, there was a span of 16 bases. The V gene's germline CDR1 is MDHEN and CDR2 SYDVKM. The CDR3 loop spans 14 amino acids. The CDR3 here is CASNNRESVGELFF. CDR3 nucleotide sequence: TGTGCCAGCAACAACAGGGAATCGGTCGGGGAGCTGTTTTTT.

The rearrangement joins TRBV28 to TRBJ2-5; possible D gene TRBD2, 5 bases. The CDR3 contains 12 residues. V lost 7 bases and J 5 bases, leaving 11 bases between the germline ends. Germline V gene data show CDR1 as MDHEN and CDR2 as SYDVKM. The CDR3 is CASTRRGETQYF. CDR3 sequence (DNA): TGTGCCAGCACGCGTCGCGGGGAGACCCAGTACTTC. The variable domain in full, completed from reference TRBV28 and TRBJ2-5, reads DVKVTQSSRYLVKRTGEKVFLECVQDMDHENMFWYRQDPGLGLRLIYFSYDVKMKEKGDIPEGYSVSREKKERFSLILESASTNQTSMYLCASTRRGETQYFGPGTRLLVL.

V gene TRBV2 combines with J gene TRBJ2-5; tentatively, D is TRBD2 (6 bases). This CDR3 is 13 amino acids long. The germline V gene encodes CDR1 SNHLY and CDR2 FYNNEI. The ends were cut back, 3 bases at V and 5 bases at J, with 10 bases in the middle. CDR3 sequence (DNA): TGTGCCAGCAGTGAGGGGGGAGAGGAGACCCAGTACTTC. The encoded protein is CASSEGGEETQYF. Looking up the rest from reference TRBV2 and TRBJ2-5 gives the full variable domain: EPEVTQTPSHQVTQMGQEVILRCVPISNHLYFYWYRQILGQKVEFLVSFYNNEISEKSEIFDDQFSVERPDGSNFTLKIRSTKLEDSAMYFCASSEGGEETQYFGPGTRLLVL.

The V call is TRBV7-2, the J call TRBJ2-5, with D perhaps matching TRBD1 (6 bases). In germline, CDR1 is SGHTA, CDR2 FQGNSA. Trimming removed 3 bases at V and 3 bases at J, with 11 bases between. The CDR3 is made up of 14 amino acids. Here the CDR3 reads CASSFRGVKETQYF. The CDR3 DNA reads TGTGCCAGCAGCTTCAGGGGAGTGAAAGAGACCCAGTACTTC.

The chain employs TRBV5-4 and TRBJ2-2; 12 bases match TRBD2. The CDR3 loop spans 17 amino acids. Germline lookup yields CDR1 SGHNT and CDR2 YYREEE (reference sequence). Germline trimming cut 0 bases from V and 5 bases from J; bases unmatched to any gene: 5. The CDR3 loop is CASSLGLAGVRTGELFF. CDR3 coding DNA: TGTGCCAGCAGCTTGGGACTAGCGGGAGTGAGAACCGGGGAGCTGTTTTTT.

The chain is built from TRBV28 and TRBJ2-7; D is perhaps TRBD2 (5 bases). Trimming shortened V by 4 bases and J by 2 bases, and 12 bases separated the two germline ends. The CDR3 length is 14 residues. Germline V gene sequence: CDR1 MDHEN, CDR2 SYDVKM. In DNA form, the CDR3 reads TGTGCCAGCAGTTCTCTAACCGGGGCCTACGAGCAGTACTTC. It is translated as CASSSLTGAYEQYF.

This chain joins TRBV27 and TRBJ1-5; unclear D gene. The CDR3 sequence is 13 residues long. V was shortened by 3 bases and J by 4 bases, with 7 bases between the two germline ends. Germline V gene lookup returns CDR1 MNHEY and CDR2 SMNVEV (reference sequence). The CDR3 reads CASSLNRNQPQHF. The CDR3 nucleotides read TGTGCCAGCAGTTTGAACCGGAATCAGCCCCAGCATTTT.

J is TRBJ2-5 and V is TRBV28; 9 bases line up with TRBD1. V trimming: 5 bases; J trimming: 4 bases; junction bases outside the gene matches: 5. The germline gives CDR1 MDHEN, CDR2 SYDVKM. The CDR3 loop spans 14 amino acids. DNA for the CDR3: TGTGCCAGCAGTACACGGACAGGGGCAGAGACCCAGTACTTC. The encoded protein is CASSTRTGAETQYF.

CDR3 coding DNA: TGTGCCAGCAGCCTTAGAGGATCAACCTACGAGCAGTACTTC. Translating it yields CASSLRGSTYEQYF. V is TRBV27 and J is TRBJ2-7; D is undetermined. V was shortened by 6 bases and J by 2 bases, with 14 bases between the two germline ends. CDR1 MNHEY and CDR2 SMNVEV come from the germline V gene (reference sequence). The CDR3 length is 14 residues.

The chain joins TRBV11-2 to TRBJ2-2; 8 nucleotides line up with TRBD1. Germline CDR1 SGHAT, CDR2 FQNNGV. The length of the CDR3 is 17 residues. V was pared by 5 bases and J by 1 base, with 9 bases of the junction left unmatched. The CDR3 here is CASSLGWGQVNTGELFF. Here the CDR3 DNA reads TGTGCCAGCAGCCTGGGATGGGGACAGGTGAACACCGGGGAGCTGTTTTTT.

The V call is TRBV7-6, the J call TRBJ2-7; the D is unclear. The CDR3 is 13 residues long. The ends were cut back, 3 bases at V and 0 bases at J, with 6 bases in the middle. Germline V gene data show CDR1 as SGHVS and CDR2 as FNYEAQ. The CDR3 nucleotides read TGTGCCAGCAGCTTGAGACTCTCCTACGAGCAGTACTTC. Translation gives CASSLRLSYEQYF.

The chain recombines TRBV10-3 with TRBJ2-5; D remains unclear. Germline lookup yields CDR1 ENHRY and CDR2 SYGVKD. The ends were cut back, 4 bases at V and 5 bases at J, with 8 bases in the middle. This CDR3 spans 12 amino acids. CDR3 loop: CAISGTRETQYF. CDR3 nucleotides: TGTGCCATCAGTGGAACGAGGGAGACCCAGTACTTC.